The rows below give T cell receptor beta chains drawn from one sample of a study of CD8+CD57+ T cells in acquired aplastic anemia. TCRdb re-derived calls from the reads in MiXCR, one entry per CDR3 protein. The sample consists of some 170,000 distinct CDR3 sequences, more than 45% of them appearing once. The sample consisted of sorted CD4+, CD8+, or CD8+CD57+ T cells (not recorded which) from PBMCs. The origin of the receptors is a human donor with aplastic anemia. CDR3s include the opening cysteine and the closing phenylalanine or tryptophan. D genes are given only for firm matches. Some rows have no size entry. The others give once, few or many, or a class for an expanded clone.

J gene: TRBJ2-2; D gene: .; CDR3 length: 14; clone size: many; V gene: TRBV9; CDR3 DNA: TGTGCCAGCAGCGTAGTAGCAGGGACCGGGGAGCTGTTTTTT; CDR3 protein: CASSVVAGTGELFF
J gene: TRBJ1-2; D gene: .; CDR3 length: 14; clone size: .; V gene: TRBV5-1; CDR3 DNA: TGCGCCAGCAGCGCCGGGGCCCCTAACTATGGCTACACCTTC; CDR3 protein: CASSAGAPNYGYTF
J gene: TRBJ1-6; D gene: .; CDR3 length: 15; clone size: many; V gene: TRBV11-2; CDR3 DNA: TGTGCCAGCAGCTTAGATGAAAGGGGTAATTCACCCCTCCACTTT; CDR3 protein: CASSLDERGNSPLHF
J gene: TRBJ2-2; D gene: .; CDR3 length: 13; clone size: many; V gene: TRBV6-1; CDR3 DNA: TGTGCCAGCAGGAAGGTGGGGGCCGGGGAGCTGTTTTTT; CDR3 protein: CASRKVGAGELFF
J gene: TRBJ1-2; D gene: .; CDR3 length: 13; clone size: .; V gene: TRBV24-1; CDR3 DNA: TGTGCCACCAGCTCCTCATGGGGAGATGGCTACACCTTC; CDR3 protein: CATSSSWGDGYTF
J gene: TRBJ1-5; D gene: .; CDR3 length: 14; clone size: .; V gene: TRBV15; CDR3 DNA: TGTGCCACCAGCAGGCGGGAGTACAGTCAGCCCCAGCATTTT; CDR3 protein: CATSRREYSQPQHF
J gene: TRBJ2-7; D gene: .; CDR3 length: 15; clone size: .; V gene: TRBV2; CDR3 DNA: TGTGCCAGCAGTGATAAACTCCTAACAACCTACGAGCAGTACTTC; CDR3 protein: CASSDKLLTTYEQYF
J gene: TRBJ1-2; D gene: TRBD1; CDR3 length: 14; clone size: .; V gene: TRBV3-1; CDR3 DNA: TGTGCCAGCAGCCAAGGGACAGGTATGGATGACTACACCTTC; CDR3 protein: CASSQGTGMDDYTF
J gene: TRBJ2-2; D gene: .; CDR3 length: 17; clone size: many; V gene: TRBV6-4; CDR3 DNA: TGTGCCAGCAGTGACCGCGGCCGGGACCCCTTCTTCGGGGAGCTGTTTTTT; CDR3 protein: CASSDRGRDPFFGELFF
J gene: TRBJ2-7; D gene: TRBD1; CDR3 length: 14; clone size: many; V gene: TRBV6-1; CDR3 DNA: TGTGCCAGCAGTGCACAGGGGGCCTCCTACGAGCAGTACTTC; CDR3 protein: CASSAQGASYEQYF
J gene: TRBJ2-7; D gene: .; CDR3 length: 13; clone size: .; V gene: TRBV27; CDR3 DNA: TGTGCCAGCAGGCTGACTAGCTCCTACGAGCAGTACTTC; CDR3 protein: CASRLTSSYEQYF
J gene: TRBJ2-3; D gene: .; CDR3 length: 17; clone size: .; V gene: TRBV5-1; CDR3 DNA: TGCGCCAGCAGCAGATTCGACTCTCCTCTAGGTGAGGATACGCAGTATTTT; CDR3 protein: CASSRFDSPLGEDTQYF
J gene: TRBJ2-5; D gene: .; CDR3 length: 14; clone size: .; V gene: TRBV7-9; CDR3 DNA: TGTGCCAGCAGCTTAGGCCGCGAACAAGAGACCCAGTACTTC; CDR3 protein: CASSLGREQETQYF
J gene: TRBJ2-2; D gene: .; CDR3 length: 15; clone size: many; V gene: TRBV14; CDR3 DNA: TGTGCCAGCAGCCAAGTGTCGAGGGGGAGCGGGGAGCTGTTTTTT; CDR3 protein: CASSQVSRGSGELFF
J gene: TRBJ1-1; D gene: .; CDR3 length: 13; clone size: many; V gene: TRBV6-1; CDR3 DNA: TGTGCCAGTGTTATCTCCAGGAACACTGAAGCTTTCTTT; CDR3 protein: CASVISRNTEAFF
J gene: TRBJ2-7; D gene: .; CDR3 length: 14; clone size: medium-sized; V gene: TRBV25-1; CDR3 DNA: TGTGCCAGCAGTGAATCTGGAAGCTCCTACGAGCAGTACTTC; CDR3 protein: CASSESGSSYEQYF
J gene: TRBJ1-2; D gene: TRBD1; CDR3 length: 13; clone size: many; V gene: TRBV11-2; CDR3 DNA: TGTGCCAGCAGCCCTCGACAGGGTCATGGCTACACCTTC; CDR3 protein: CASSPRQGHGYTF
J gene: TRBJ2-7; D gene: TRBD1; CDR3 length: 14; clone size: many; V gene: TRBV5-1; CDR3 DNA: TGCGCCAGCAGCCAGAAACAGGGGCTGGACGAGCAGTACTTC; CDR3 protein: CASSQKQGLDEQYF
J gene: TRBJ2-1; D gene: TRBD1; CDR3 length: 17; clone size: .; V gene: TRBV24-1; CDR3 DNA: TGTGCCACCAGTGATTTAGGACAGGGGAAATCCTACAATGAGCAGCTCTTC; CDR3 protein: CATSDLGQGKSYNEQLF
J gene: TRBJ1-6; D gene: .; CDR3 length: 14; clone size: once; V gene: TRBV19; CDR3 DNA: TGTGCCAGTAGTATTTATGCAGCCAATTCACCCCTCCACTTT; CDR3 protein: CASSIYAANSPLHF
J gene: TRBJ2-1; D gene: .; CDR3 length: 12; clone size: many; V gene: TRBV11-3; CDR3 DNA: TGTGCCAGCAGCGGCCGGTCGGGTGAGCAGTTCTTC; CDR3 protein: CASSGRSGEQFF
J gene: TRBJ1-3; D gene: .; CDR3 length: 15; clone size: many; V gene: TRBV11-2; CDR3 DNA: TGTGCCAGCAGCACGGGGGTAGGCTCTGGAAACACCATATATTTT; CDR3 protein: CASSTGVGSGNTIYF
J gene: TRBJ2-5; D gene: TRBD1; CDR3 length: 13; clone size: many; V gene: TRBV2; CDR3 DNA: TGTGCCAGCATGGGGACAGGGCTGGAGACCCAGTACTTC; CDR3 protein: CASMGTGLETQYF
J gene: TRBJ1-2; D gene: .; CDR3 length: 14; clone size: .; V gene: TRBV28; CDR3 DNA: TGTGCCAGCAGTTTGAAGGGCGGGTCCTATGGCTACACCTTC; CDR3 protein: CASSLKGGSYGYTF
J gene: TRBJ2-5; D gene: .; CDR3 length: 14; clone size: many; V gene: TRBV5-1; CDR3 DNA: TGCGCCAGCAGCCCGAGGGGGGTAGGAGAGACCCAGTACTTC; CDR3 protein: CASSPRGVGETQYF
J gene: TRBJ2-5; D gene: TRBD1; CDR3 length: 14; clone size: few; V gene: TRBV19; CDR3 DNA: TGTGCCAGTAGACAGACAGGGGGCCGTGAGACCCAGTACTTC; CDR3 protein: CASRQTGGRETQYF
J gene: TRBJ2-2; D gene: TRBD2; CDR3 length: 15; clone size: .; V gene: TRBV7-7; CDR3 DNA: TGTGCTAGCAGCGCGCGGACTAGAGGTACCGGGGAGCTGTTTTTT; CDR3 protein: CASSARTRGTGELFF
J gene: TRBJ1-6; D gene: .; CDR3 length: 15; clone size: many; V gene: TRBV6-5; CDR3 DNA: TGTGCCAGCAGTTACCGGCAGAAATATAATTCACCCCTCCACTTT; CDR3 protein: CASSYRQKYNSPLHF
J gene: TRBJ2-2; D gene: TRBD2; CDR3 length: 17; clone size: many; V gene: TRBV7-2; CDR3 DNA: TGTGCCAGCAGCCAGGTGGGAGCGGGGGGGCCGAGCGGGGAGCTGTTTTTT; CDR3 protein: CASSQVGAGGPSGELFF
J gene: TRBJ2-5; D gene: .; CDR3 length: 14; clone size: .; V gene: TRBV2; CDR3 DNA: TGTGCCATTGTCGGATGGGGCAGGGGAGAGACCCAGTACTTC; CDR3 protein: CAIVGWGRGETQYF
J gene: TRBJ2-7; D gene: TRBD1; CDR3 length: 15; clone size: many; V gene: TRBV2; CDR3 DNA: TGTGCCAGCAGGGGACAGGGGGGTAGGAGCTACGAGCAGTACTTC; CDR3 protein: CASRGQGGRSYEQYF
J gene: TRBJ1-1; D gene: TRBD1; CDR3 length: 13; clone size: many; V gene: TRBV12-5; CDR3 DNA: TGTGCTAGTGGTACCCGGACAGGGCAGATAGCTTTCTTT; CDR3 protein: CASGTRTGQIAFF
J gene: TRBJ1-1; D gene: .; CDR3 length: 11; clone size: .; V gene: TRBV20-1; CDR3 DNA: TGCAGTGCTAGGGGGAACACTGAAGCTTTCTTT; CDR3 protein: CSARGNTEAFF
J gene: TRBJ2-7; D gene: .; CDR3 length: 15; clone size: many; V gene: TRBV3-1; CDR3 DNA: TGTGCCAGCAGTACTACGACTACCAGCTCCTACGAGCAGTACTTC; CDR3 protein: CASSTTTTSSYEQYF
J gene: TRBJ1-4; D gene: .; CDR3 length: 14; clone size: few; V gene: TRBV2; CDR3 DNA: TGTGCCAGCAGATGGGAGGGACTAAATGAAAAACTGTTTTTT; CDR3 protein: CASRWEGLNEKLFF
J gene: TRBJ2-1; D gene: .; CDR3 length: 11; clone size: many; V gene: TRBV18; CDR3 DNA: TGTGCCAGCTCACCGGGAGCGGAGCAGTTCTTC; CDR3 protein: CASSPGAEQFF
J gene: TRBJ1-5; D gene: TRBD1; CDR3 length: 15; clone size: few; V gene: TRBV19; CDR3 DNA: TGTGCCAGTAGTATAGAAGAGACAGGGTTTCAGCCCCAGCATTTT; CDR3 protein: CASSIEETGFQPQHF
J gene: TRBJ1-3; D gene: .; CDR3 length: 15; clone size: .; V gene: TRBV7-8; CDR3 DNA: TGTGCCAGCAGCTCTGGGACCCCGAGGGGAAACACCATATATTTT; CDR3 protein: CASSSGTPRGNTIYF
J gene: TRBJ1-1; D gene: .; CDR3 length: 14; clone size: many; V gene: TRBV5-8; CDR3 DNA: TGTGCCAGCAGTGAGGGTGTACGCAACACTGAAGCTTTCTTT; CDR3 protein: CASSEGVRNTEAFF
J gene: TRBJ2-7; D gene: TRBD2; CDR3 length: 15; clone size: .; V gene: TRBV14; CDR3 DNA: TGTGCCAGCAGCCGGGGCGGCGCGGGGGTCCGTGAGCAGTACTTC; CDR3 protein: CASSRGGAGVREQYF
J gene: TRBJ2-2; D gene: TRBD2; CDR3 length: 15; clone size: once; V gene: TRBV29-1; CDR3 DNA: TGCAGCGCCGCCGTCGGACTAGTGAACGCCGGGGAGCTGTTTTTT; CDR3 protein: CSAAVGLVNAGELFF
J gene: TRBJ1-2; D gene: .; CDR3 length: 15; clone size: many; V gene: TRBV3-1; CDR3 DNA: TGTGCCAGCAGCCAAGAGGGGGGAGGGATCGGTGGCTACACCTTC; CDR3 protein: CASSQEGGGIGGYTF
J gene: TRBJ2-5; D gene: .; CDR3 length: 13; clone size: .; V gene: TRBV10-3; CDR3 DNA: TGTGCCATCGGTGGTCAGCAAAAAGAGACCCAGTACTTC; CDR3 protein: CAIGGQQKETQYF
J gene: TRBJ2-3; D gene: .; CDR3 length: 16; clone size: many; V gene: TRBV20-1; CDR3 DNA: TGCAGTCCGCGAAGCGTTAGCGGAACTAGCACAGATACGCAGTATTTT; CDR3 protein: CSPRSVSGTSTDTQYF
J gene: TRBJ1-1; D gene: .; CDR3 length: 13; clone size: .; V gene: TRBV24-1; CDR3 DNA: TGTGCCACCAGTGATCACAAAGTGGGTGAAGCTTTCTTT; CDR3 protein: CATSDHKVGEAFF
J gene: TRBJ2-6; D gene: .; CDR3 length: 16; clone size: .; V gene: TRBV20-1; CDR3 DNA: TGCAGTGCTTCACAGTCAGGAATCTCTGGGGCCAACGTCCTGACTTTC; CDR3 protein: CSASQSGISGANVLTF
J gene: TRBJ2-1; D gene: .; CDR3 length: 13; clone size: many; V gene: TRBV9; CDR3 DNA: TGTGCCAGCAGCCCGACCCAGGGCACCGAGCAGTTCTTC; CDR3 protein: CASSPTQGTEQFF
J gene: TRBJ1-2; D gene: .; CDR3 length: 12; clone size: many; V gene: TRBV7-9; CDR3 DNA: TGTGCCAGCAGCTTAGACCTATATGGCTACACCTTC; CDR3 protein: CASSLDLYGYTF
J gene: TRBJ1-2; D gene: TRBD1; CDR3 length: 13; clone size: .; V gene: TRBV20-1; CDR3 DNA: TGCAGTGCTTCCATGACAGGGGAGTATGGCTACACCTTC; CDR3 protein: CSASMTGEYGYTF
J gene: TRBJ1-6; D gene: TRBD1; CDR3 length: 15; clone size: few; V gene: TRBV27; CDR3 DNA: TGTGCCAGCAGTTTAGAGGACAGGGGGGGGTCACCCCTCCACTTT; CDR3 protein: CASSLEDRGGSPLHF
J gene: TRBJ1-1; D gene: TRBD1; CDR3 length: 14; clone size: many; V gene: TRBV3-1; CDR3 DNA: TGTGCCAGCAGCCAAGGACAGGGGCGCGCTGAAGCTTTCTTT; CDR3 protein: CASSQGQGRAEAFF